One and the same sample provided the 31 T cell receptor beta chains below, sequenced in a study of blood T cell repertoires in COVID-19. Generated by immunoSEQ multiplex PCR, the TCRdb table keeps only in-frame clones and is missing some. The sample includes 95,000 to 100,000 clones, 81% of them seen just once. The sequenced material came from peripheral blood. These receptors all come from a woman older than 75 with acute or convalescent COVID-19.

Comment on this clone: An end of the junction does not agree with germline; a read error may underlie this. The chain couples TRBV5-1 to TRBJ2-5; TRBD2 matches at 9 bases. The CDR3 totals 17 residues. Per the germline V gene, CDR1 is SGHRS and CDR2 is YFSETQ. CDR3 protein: CASTLRSGGFLQETQYF. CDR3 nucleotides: TGCGCCAGCACCTTGAGGAGCGGGGGGTTCCTACAAGAGACCCAGTACTTC.

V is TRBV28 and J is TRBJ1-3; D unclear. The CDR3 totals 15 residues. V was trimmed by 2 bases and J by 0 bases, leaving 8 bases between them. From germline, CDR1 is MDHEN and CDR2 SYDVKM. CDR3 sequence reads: CASSLADNSGNTIYF. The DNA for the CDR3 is TGTGCCAGCAGTTTAGCAGACAACTCTGGAAACACCATATATTTT. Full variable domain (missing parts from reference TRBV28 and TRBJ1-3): DVKVTQSSRYLVKRTGEKVFLECVQDMDHENMFWYRQDPGLGLRLIYFSYDVKMKEKGDIPEGYSVSREKKERFSLILESASTNQTSMYLCASSLADNSGNTIYFGEGSWLTVV.

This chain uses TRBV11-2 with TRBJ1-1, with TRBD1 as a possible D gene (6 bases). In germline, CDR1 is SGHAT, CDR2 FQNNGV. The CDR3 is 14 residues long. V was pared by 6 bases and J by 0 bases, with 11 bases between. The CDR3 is CASSFGGLNTEAFF. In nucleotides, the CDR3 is TGTGCCAGCAGTTTTGGGGGCTTGAACACTGAAGCTTTCTTT.

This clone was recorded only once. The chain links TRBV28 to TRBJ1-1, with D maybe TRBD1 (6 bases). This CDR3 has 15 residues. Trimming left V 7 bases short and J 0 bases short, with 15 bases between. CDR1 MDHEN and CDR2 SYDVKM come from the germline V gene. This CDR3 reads CASTMGGALNTEAFF. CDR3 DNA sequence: TGTGCCAGCACCATGGGGGGGGCCTTGAACACTGAAGCTTTCTTT.

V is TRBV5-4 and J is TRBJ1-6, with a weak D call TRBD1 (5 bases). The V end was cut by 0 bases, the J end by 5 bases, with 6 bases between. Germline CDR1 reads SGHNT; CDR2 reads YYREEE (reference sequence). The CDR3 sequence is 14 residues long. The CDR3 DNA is TGTGCCAGCAGCTTGGGGGGGGATAATTCACCCCTCCACTTT. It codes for CASSLGGDNSPLHF.

CDR3 sequence (DNA): TGTGCCAGCATCAGGGGGGACGGGCGGAAAAGTCAGCCCCAGCATTTT. Protein sequence: CASIRGDGRKSQPQHF. The chain employs TRBV7-4 and TRBJ1-5, with 7 bases fitting TRBD1. This CDR3 has 16 residues. Germline CDR1 reads SGHVT; CDR2 reads SQSDAQ. V dropped 7 bases and J dropped 6; count of bases not matched to a gene: 15.

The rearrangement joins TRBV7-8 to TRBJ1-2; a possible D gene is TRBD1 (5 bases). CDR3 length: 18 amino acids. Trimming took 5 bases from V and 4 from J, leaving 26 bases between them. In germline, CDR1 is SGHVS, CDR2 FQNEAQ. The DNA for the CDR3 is TGTGCCAGCAGCCCTTTCGCGGGGGGACTCGAGTGGGGCTATGGCTACACCTTC. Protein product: CASSPFAGGLEWGYGYTF.

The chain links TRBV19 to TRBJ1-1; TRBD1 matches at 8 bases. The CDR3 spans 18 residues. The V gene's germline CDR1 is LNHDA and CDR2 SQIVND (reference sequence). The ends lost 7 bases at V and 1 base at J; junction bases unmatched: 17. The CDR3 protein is CASKRGSQGGFPNTEAFF. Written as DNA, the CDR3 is TGTGCCAGTAAGAGAGGGTCACAGGGGGGGTTTCCGAACACTGAAGCTTTCTTT.

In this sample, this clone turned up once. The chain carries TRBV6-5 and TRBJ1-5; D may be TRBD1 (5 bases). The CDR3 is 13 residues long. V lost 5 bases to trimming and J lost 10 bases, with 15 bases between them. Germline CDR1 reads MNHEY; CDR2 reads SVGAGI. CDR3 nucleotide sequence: TGTGCCAGCAGTCCCTGGCGGGGGGATCCCCAGCATTTT. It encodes CASSPWRGDPQHF.

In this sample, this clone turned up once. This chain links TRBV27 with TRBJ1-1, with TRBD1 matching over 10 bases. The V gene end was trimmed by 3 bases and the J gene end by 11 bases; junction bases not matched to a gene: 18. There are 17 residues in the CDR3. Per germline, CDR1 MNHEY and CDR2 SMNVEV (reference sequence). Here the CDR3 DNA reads TGTGCCAGCAGTTTCCGGAGTTTGGGACAGGGGCCCTTGAGTGCTTTCTTT. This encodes CASSFRSLGQGPLSAFF.

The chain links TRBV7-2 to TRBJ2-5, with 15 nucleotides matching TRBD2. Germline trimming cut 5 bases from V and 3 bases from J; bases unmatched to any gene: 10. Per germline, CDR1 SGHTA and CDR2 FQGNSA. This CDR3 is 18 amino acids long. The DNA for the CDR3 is TGTGCCAGCAGCCCAGGCCCAGGGACTAGCGGGGGGAAAGAGACCCAGTACTTC. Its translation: CASSPGPGTSGGKETQYF.

CDR3 sequence (DNA): TGTGCCAGCAGCGCCGGGACAGGGGCGGAAAATCAGCCCCAGCATTTT. Encoded protein: CASSAGTGAENQPQHF. V gene TRBV7-2 combines with J gene TRBJ1-5; 10 bases line up with TRBD1. The V segment lost 5 bases and the J segment 4 bases; nucleotides outside the gene matches: 8. This CDR3 spans 16 amino acids. The V gene's germline CDR1 is SGHTA and CDR2 FQGNSA.

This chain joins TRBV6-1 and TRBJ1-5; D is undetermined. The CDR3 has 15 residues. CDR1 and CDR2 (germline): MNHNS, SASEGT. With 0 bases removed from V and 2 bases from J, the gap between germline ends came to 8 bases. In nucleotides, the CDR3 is TGTGCCAGCAGTGAAGCGGGCAAGGGCAATCAGCCCCAGCATTTT. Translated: CASSEAGKGNQPQHF.

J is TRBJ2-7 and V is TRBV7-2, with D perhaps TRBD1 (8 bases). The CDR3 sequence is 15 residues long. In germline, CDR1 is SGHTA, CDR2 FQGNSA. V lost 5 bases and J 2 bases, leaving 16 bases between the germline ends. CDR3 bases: TGTGCCAGCAGCCCACAGGGGGGACTAACCTACGAGCAGTACGTC. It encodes CASSPQGGLTYEQYV.

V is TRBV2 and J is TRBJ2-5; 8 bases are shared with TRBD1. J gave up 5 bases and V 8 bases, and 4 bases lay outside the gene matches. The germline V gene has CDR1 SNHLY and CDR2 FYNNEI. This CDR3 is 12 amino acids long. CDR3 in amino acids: CASGQGTETQYF. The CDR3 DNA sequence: TGTGCCAGCGGACAGGGCACGGAGACCCAGTACTTC. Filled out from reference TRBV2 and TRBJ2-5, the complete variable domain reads EPEVTQTPSHQVTQMGQEVILRCVPISNHLYFYWYRQILGQKVEFLVSFYNNEISEKSEIFDDQFSVERPDGSNFTLKIRSTKLEDSAMYFCASGQGTETQYFGPGTRLLVL.

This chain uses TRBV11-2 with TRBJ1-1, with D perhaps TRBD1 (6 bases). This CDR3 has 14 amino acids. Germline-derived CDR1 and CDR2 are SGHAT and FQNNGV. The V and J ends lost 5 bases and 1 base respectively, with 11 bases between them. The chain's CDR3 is CASSIRTANTEAFF. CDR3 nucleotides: TGTGCCAGCAGCATACGGACAGCGAACACTGAAGCTTTCTTT.

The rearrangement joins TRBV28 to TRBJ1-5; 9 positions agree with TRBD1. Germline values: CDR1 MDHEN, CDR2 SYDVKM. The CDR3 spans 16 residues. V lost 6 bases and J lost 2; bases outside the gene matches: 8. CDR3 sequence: CASRRGQGEGNQPQHF. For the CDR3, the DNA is TGTGCCAGCAGGCGGGGACAGGGAGAGGGCAATCAGCCCCAGCATTTT.

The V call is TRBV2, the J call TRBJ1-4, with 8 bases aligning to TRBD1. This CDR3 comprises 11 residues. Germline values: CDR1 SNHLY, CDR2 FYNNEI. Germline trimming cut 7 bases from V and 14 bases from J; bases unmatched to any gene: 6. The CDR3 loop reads CASTGQGRLFF. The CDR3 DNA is TGTGCCAGCACCGGACAGGGTAGGCTGTTTTTT.

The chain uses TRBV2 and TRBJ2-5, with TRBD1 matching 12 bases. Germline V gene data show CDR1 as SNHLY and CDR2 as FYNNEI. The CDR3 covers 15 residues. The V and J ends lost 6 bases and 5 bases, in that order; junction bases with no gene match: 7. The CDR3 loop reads CASRPRDRGLETQYF. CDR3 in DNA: TGTGCCAGCAGACCTAGGGACAGGGGGCTGGAGACCCAGTACTTC.

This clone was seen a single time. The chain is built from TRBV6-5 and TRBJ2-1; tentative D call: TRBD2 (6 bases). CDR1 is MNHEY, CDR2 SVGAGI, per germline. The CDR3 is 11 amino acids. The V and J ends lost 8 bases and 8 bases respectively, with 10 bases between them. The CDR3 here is CASVADDEQFF. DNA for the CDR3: TGTGCCAGCGTAGCGGACGATGAGCAGTTCTTC.

The chain's CDR3 is CASSYRGGGYGYTF. CDR3 sequence (DNA): TGTGCCAGCAGTTACCGTGGTGGCGGCTATGGCTACACCTTC. V usage is TRBV6-2 or TRBV6-3 and J usage is TRBJ1-2; D not resolved. The CDR3 length is 14 residues. Per germline, CDR1 MNHEY and CDR2 SVGEGT. V gave up 2 bases and J gave up 4 bases, with 11 bases separating them.

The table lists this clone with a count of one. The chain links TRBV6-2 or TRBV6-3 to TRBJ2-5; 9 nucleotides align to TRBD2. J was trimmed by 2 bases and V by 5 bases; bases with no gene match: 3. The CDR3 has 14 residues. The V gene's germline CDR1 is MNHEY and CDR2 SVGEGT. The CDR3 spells CASSLAGWQETQYF. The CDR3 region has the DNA TGTGCCAGCAGTCTAGCGGGGTGGCAAGAGACCCAGTACTTC.

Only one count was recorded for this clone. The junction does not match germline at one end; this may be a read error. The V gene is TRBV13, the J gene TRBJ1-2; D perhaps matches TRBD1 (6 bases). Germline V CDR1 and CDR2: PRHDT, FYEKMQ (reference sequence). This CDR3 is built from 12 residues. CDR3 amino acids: CASSWDNFGYTF. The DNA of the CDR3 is TGTGCCAGCAGCTGGGACAACTTTGGCTACACCTTC.

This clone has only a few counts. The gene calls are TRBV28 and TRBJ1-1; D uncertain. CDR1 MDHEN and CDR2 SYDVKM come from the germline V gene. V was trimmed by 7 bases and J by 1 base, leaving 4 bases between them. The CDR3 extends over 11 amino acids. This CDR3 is CASTQNTEAFF. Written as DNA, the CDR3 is TGTGCCAGCACCCAGAACACTGAAGCTTTCTTT. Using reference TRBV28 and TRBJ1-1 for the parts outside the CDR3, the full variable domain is DVKVTQSSRYLVKRTGEKVFLECVQDMDHENMFWYRQDPGLGLRLIYFSYDVKMKEKGDIPEGYSVSREKKERFSLILESASTNQTSMYLCASTQNTEAFFGQGTRLTVV.

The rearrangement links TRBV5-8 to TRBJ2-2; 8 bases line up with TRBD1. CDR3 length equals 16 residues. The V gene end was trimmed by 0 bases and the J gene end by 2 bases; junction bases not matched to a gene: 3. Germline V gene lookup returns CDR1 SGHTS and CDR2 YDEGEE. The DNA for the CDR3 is TGTGCCAGCAGCTTGGCCGGGACAGGAAACACCGGGGAGCTGTTTTTT. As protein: CASSLAGTGNTGELFF.

The CDR3 reads CASSPRGPANYGYTF. CDR3 nucleotide sequence: TGCGCCAGCAGCCCCAGGGGTCCAGCTAACTATGGCTACACCTTC. V and J are TRBV5-1 and TRBJ1-2, with D possibly matching TRBD1 (6 bases). The CDR3 extends over 15 amino acids. V was cut by 4 bases and J by 0 bases, with 13 bases left in between. Germline V CDR1 and CDR2: SGHRS, YFSETQ.

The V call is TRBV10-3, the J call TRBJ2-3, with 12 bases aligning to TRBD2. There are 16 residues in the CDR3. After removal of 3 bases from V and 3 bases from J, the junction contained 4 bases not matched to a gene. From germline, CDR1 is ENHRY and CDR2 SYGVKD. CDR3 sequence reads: CAISDATSGGTDTQYF. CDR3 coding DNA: TGTGCCATCAGTGACGCGACTAGCGGGGGAACAGATACGCAGTATTTT.

The CDR3 reads CASTLEGTRNNEQFF. CDR3 coding DNA: TGTGCCAGCACCCTGGAGGGGACCAGAAACAATGAGCAGTTCTTC. The genes are TRBV2 and TRBJ2-1; weak D call: TRBD2 (6 bases). There are 15 residues in the CDR3. In germline, CDR1 is SNHLY, CDR2 FYNNEI. Trimming took off 7 bases at V and 5 bases at J, with 18 bases between the two ends.

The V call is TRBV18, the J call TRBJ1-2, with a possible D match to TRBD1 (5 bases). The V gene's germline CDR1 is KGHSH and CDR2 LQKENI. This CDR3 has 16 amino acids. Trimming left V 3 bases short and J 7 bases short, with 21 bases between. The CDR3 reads CASSPSLGAGLSGYTF. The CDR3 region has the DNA TGTGCCAGCTCACCGTCCCTTGGGGCTGGCCTGAGTGGCTACACCTTC.

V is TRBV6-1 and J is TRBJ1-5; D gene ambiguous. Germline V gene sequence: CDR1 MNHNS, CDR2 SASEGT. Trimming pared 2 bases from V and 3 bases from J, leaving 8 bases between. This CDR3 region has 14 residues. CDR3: CASSEILANQPQHF. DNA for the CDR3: TGTGCCAGCAGTGAAATTCTGGCCAATCAGCCCCAGCATTTT.

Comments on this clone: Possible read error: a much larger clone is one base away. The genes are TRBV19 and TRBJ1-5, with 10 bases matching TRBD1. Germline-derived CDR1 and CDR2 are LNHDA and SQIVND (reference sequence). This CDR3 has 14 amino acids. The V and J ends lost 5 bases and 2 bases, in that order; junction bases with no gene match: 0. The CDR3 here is CASSGTGGNQPQHF. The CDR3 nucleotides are TGTGCCAGTAGTGGGACAGGGGGCAATCAGCCCCAGCATTTT.